The 7 T cell receptor beta chains presented below share a single source sample, sequenced in a study of T cells in Graves' hyperthyroidism and ophthalmopathy. Researchers amplified the TCR beta CDR3 regions from RNA transcripts. The HTBI set primed first-round TCR CDR3 RT-PCR. TCRdb re-analysed the multiplex PCR reads in MiXCR, keeping a single row per CDR3 protein. This sample has 400,000 to 500,000 distinct CDR3 sequences; around 15% occur once, and the top ten carry less than 15%. Specimen: blood. The receptor set was obtained from a man aged 18 to 29 with Graves' ophthalmopathy.

This clonotype was recorded many times. This sequence joins TRBV10-3 and TRBJ2-1; 7 nucleotides match TRBD2. This CDR3 comprises 16 residues. Looked up from germline, CDR1 is ENHRY and CDR2 is SYGVKD. J was trimmed by 4 bases and V by 0 bases; bases with no gene match: 6. The CDR3 DNA sequence: TGTGCCATCAGTGAGTCCCAACTAGCGCTGTACAATGAGCAGTTCTTC. Residues: CAISESQLALYNEQFF.

This clonotype occurred a few times. Germline and junction disagree at one end, which may indicate a read error. The chain carries TRBV13 and TRBJ1-2; TRBD1 aligns across 8 bases. This CDR3 has 14 amino acids. The germline V gene encodes CDR1 PRHDT and CDR2 FYEKMQ (reference sequence). CDR3 amino acids: CASGFRTGKYGYTF. In DNA, the CDR3 is TGTGCCAGCGGCTTTCGGACAGGGAAGTATGGCTACACCTTC. The variable domain in full, with the rest retrieved from reference TRBV13 and TRBJ1-2, is AAGVIQSPRHLIKEKRETATLKCYPIPRHDTVYWYQQGPGQDPQFLISFYEKMQSDKGSIPDRFSAQQFSDYHSELNMSSLELGDSALYFCASGFRTGKYGYTFGSGTRLTVV.

This chain connects TRBV29-1 to TRBJ1-1; D might be TRBD1 (5 bases). The CDR3 contains 13 residues. Germline CDR1 reads SQVTM; CDR2 reads ANQGSEA. V was trimmed by 5 bases and J by 5 bases, leaving 15 bases between them. The CDR3 here is CSVLQEGETEAFF. Written as DNA, the CDR3 is TGCAGCGTTCTACAGGAAGGGGAAACTGAAGCTTTCTTT.

This clonotype has ten or more counts. The V gene is TRBV3-1, the J gene TRBJ2-1; tentative D call: TRBD2 (6 bases). The CDR3 has 14 amino acids. Germline CDR1 and CDR2: LGHDT and YNNKEL (reference sequence). V was shortened by 4 bases and J by 3 bases, with 10 bases between the two germline ends. This CDR3 is CASSPWTNYNEQFF. For the CDR3, the DNA is TGTGCCAGCAGCCCGTGGACTAACTACAATGAGCAGTTCTTC.

About this clonotype: Since a much larger clone is just one base distant, this may be a read error. This chain uses TRBV10-3 with TRBJ2-3; 14 nucleotides match TRBD2. Germline V gene sequence: CDR1 ENHRY, CDR2 SYGVKD. The CDR3 is 15 amino acids. CDR3 amino acids: CVISDGLAGGDTQYF. Written as DNA, the CDR3 is TGTGTCATCAGTGATGGACTAGCGGGGGGCGATACGCAGTATTTT.

In its sample, this clonotype was seen many times. V usage is TRBV11-3 and J usage is TRBJ2-1, with D maybe TRBD1 (6 bases). Trimming left V 1 base short and J 9 bases short, with 10 bases between. Germline V CDR1 and CDR2: SGHNT, YENEEA. The CDR3 is 13 residues long. The CDR3 loop is CASSLVAGVEQFF. In DNA form, the CDR3 reads TGTGCCAGCAGCTTAGTGGCAGGGGTTGAGCAGTTCTTC.

The sample holds many counts of this clonotype. The V and J genes are TRBV2 and TRBJ2-2; the D gene is possibly TRBD1 (6 bases). In germline, CDR1 is SNHLY, CDR2 FYNNEI. Trimming took off 3 bases at V and 1 base at J, with 12 bases between the two ends. There are 16 residues in the CDR3. CDR3 DNA sequence: TGTGCCAGCAGTGATGTGGGGGCGCTGAACACCGGGGAGCTGTTTTTT. The encoded protein is CASSDVGALNTGELFF.